This TCR gamma chain was sequenced in a study of Vδ1+ human thymocytes. General study results and limits: Thymic TRG and TRD repertoires appeared highly polyclonal.

The sorted cells were CD3+ Vdelta1+ Vdelta2- thymocytes from alphabeta-depleted thymus. Sequences come from RNA converted to cDNA by reverse transcription. The CDR3 regions were amplified by multiplex PCR from V-gene primers to a constant-region primer. TCRdb reanalyzed the multiplex PCR reads using CATT. The repertoire holds more than 8,000 gamma-chain clones, with approximately 55% as singletons. In germline, CDR1 is EGSTGY, CDR2 YDSYTSSV. This CDR3 is 14 amino acids long. V shed 1 base, J shed 3 bases, and the junction held 2 bases outside the gene matches. As concerns this clone: Its antigen is unknown.

The sample was Vdelta1+ gamma-delta thymocytes from the thymus. Subset described: FACS-sorted CD3+ TCRalphabeta- TCRVdelta1+ TCRVdelta2- thymocytes. This chain links TRGV4 with TRGJP2. TCRdb supplies no J gene; here it was assigned by aligning the nucleotide sequence to germline. The origin of this receptor is a girl under three years old who had congenital heart surgery. CDR3 coding DNA: TGTGCCACCTGGGATGGACGTAGTGATTGGATCAAGACGTTT. It translates to CATWDGRSDWIKTF.